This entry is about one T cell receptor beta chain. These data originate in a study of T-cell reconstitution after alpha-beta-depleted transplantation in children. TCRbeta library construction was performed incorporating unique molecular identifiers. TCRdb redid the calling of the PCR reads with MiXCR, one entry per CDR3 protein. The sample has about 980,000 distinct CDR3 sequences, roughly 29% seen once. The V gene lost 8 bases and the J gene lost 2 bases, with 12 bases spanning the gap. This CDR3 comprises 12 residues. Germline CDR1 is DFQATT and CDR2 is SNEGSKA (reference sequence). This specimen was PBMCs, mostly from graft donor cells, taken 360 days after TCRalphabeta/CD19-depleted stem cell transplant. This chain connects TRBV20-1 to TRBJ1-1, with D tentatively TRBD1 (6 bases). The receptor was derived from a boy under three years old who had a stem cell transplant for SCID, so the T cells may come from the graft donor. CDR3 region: CSRTASNTEAFF. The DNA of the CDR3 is TGCAGTCGGACAGCCTCTAACACTGAAGCTTTCTTT.